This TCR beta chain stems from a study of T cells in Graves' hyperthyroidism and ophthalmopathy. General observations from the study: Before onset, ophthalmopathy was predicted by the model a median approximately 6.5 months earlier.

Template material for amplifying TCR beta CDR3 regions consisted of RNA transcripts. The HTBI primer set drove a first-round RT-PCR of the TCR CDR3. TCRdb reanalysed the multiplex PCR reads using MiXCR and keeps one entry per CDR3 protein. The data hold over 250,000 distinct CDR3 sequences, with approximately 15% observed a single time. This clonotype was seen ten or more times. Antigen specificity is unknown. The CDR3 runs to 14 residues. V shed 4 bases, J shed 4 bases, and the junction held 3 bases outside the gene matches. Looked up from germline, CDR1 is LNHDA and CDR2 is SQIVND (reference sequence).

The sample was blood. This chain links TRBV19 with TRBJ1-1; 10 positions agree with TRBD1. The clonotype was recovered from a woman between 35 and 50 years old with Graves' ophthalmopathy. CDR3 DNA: TGTGCCAGTAGTACCGGACAGGGGGTCACTGAAGCTTTCTTT. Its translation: CASSTGQGVTEAFF.